The 14 T cell receptor beta chains in this list originate from one sample, sequenced in a study of T cells after yellow fever vaccination. TCRdb independently ran MiXCR on the 5' RACE reads; one entry per CDR3 protein. The table shows tens of thousands of distinct CDR3 sequences, with 7.5% to 8% occurring only once. The sample here was CD8+ T cells sorted from PBMCs, taken on the day of the yellow fever booster vaccination. The receptors here all came from a man aged 25 to 40 who received the YFV17D yellow fever vaccine.

This clonotype was seen a handful of times. CDR3: CASSSGPGVGASSPLHF. The CDR3 DNA is TGTGCCAGCAGCTCCGGACCGGGGGTGGGCGCCAGTTCACCCCTCCACTTT. J is TRBJ1-6 and V is TRBV9, with a weak D call TRBD1 (5 bases). Germline loops: CDR1 SGDLS, CDR2 YYNGEE. CDR3 length: 17 residues. Trimming removed 4 bases from V and 9 bases from J, with 23 bases in between.

The V and J genes are TRBV3-1 and TRBJ2-1; 9 positions agree with TRBD2. Per germline, CDR1 LGHDT and CDR2 YNNKEL (reference sequence). The V gene end was trimmed by 1 base and the J gene end by 6 bases; junction bases not matched to a gene: 4. The CDR3 sequence is 15 residues long. The CDR3 loop is CASSQGGRALNEQFF. The CDR3 region has the DNA TGTGCCAGCAGCCAAGGCGGGAGGGCCCTCAATGAGCAGTTCTTC.

The table lists this clonotype with many counts. The chain joins TRBV10-3 to TRBJ2-1; tentatively, D is TRBD2 (6 bases). V was clipped by 4 bases and J by 3 bases, with 13 bases between them. The CDR3 consists of 15 residues. Germline V gene data show CDR1 as ENHRY and CDR2 as SYGVKD. The CDR3 nucleotides read TGTGCCATCAGTGTAACCGGAGGGGACTACAATGAGCAGTTCTTC. This sequence encodes CAISVTGGDYNEQFF.

This clonotype appeared many times. The rearrangement uses TRBV7-2 and TRBJ2-7; 7 bases agree with TRBD2. V lost 8 bases to trimming and J lost 0 bases; unmatched junction nucleotides: 7. The CDR3 length is 14 residues. The germline gives CDR1 SGHTA, CDR2 FQGNSA. The CDR3 bases are TGTGCCAGCGGTGAAGCGGGGAGCTCCTACGAGCAGTACTTC. It yields the protein CASGEAGSSYEQYF.

The rearrangement links TRBV20-1 to TRBJ2-7; possible D gene TRBD2, 6 bases. Trimming stripped 6 bases from V and 0 bases from J, with 15 bases between. This CDR3 is built from 14 residues. Germline V gene data show CDR1 as DFQATT and CDR2 as SNEGSKA (reference sequence). CDR3 amino acids: CSAFRGDLSYEQYF. CDR3 nucleotide sequence: TGCAGTGCCTTTCGCGGGGACCTCTCCTACGAGCAGTACTTC.

The J gene is TRBJ2-7, the V gene TRBV20-1; 10 positions match TRBD2. CDR1 and CDR2 (germline): DFQATT, SNEGSKA (reference sequence). V was pared by 4 bases and J by 3 bases, with 12 bases of the junction left unmatched. This CDR3 comprises 16 residues. CDR3 sequence (DNA): TGCAGTGCTATCCAGCGGGAGGGCCCTCGCCTCTACGAGCAGTACTTC. Translated: CSAIQREGPRLYEQYF.

Only a few counts were recorded for this clonotype. The chain is built from TRBV7-2 and TRBJ2-5; D not certain. This CDR3 is 13 amino acids long. Per the germline V gene, CDR1 is SGHTA and CDR2 is FQGNSA. The V end was cut by 5 bases, the J end by 5 bases, with 12 bases between. CDR3 nucleotides: TGTGCCAGCAGCCTTCGACTCCAGGAGACCCAGTACTTC. Translating it yields CASSLRLQETQYF.

Regarding this clonotype: A junction boundary mismatches the germline segment, possibly from a read error. The rearrangement links TRBV15 to TRBJ2-2; D is possibly TRBD1 (6 bases). This CDR3 is 14 amino acids long. Germline CDR1 and CDR2: LNHNV and YYDKDF (reference sequence). The CDR3 bases are TGTGCCACCAGCAGAGGCAGGGACACCTGGGAGCTGTTTTTT. Protein: CATSRGRDTWELFF. Drawing the rest from reference TRBV15 and TRBJ2-2, the complete variable domain is DAMVIQNPRYQVTQFGKPVTLSCSQTLNHNVMYWYQQKSSQAPKLLFHYYDKDFNNEADTPDNFQSRRPNTSFCFLDIRSPGLGDTAMYLCATSRGRDTWELFFGEGSRLTVL.

V and J are TRBV10-3 and TRBJ2-7; tentatively, D is TRBD1 (6 bases). Trimming took off 2 bases at V and 1 base at J, with 12 bases between the two ends. This CDR3 region has 15 residues. From germline, CDR1 is ENHRY and CDR2 SYGVKD. The CDR3 nucleotides are TGTGCCATCAGTGAGGGTCCGGACAGTTCCTACGAGCAGTACTTC. Translation gives CAISEGPDSSYEQYF.

There are many counts of this clonotype. The chain combines TRBV29-1 with TRBJ2-7; D remains ambiguous. V gave up 4 bases and J gave up 2 bases, with 9 bases separating them. This CDR3 contains 12 residues. The germline V gene has CDR1 SQVTM and CDR2 ANQGSEA. DNA for the CDR3: TGCAGCGTTGGTTTTTCCACCTACGAGCAGTACTTC. It translates to CSVGFSTYEQYF.

This clonotype occurred a few times. The chain has TRBV2 and TRBJ2-3; 8 positions agree with TRBD2. There are 14 residues in the CDR3. Germline V gene lookup returns CDR1 SNHLY and CDR2 FYNNEI. After removal of 7 bases from V and 4 bases from J, the junction contained 7 bases not matched to a gene. CDR3 sequence (DNA): TGTGCCAGCACTCGGGAGGGCCGCGCAGATACGCAGTATTTT. Amino acid sequence: CASTREGRADTQYF.

The chain carries TRBV30 and TRBJ2-7; 14 bases match TRBD2. The V gene end was trimmed by 0 bases and the J gene end by 6 bases; junction bases not matched to a gene: 13. The CDR3 is 18 residues long. Germline V gives CDR1 GTSNPN, CDR2 SVGIG (reference sequence). The CDR3 sequence is CAWSVLGTSGGLRGEQYF. CDR3 DNA sequence: TGTGCCTGGAGTGTTCTTGGGACTAGCGGGGGATTACGCGGCGAGCAGTACTTC.

V and J are TRBV7-9 and TRBJ1-5; D gene ambiguous. Trimming cost V 5 bases and J 7 bases, with 18 bases left between them. The germline V gene has CDR1 SEHNR and CDR2 FQNEAQ (reference sequence). The CDR3 has 15 residues. CDR3 protein: CASSPGGPHGQPQHF. The CDR3 bases are TGTGCCAGCAGCCCCGGAGGGCCCCACGGACAGCCCCAGCATTTT.

This clonotype has only a few counts. The rearrangement links TRBV6-5 to TRBJ2-2; 9 bases agree with TRBD1. The CDR3 is 18 amino acids. CDR1 is MNHEY and CDR2 is SVGAGI in the germline V gene. The V segment lost 0 bases and the J segment 5 bases; nucleotides outside the gene matches: 10. The CDR3 DNA follows: TGTGCCAGCAGTTACTCGAGGGGGACAGGGACTTTTACCGGGGAGCTGTTTTTT. This encodes CASSYSRGTGTFTGELFF.